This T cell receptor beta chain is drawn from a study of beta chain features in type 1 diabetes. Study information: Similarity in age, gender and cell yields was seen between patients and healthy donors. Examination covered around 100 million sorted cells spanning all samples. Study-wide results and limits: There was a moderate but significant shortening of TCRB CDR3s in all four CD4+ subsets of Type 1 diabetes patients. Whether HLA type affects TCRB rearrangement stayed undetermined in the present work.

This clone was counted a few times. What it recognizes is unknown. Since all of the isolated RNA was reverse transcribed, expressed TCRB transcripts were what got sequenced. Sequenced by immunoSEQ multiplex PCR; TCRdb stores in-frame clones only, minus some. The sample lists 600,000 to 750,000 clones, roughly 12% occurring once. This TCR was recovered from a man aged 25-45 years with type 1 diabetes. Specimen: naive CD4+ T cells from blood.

DNA for the CDR3: TGTGCCTGGGGGACTGGGTCCGAGACCCAGTACTTC. Its protein product is CAWGTGSETQYF. V is TRBV30 and J is TRBJ2-5; tentatively, D is TRBD2 (6 bases). The CDR3 is 12 amino acids. Germline lookup yields CDR1 GTSNPN and CDR2 SVGIG (reference sequence). The V end was cut by 5 bases, the J end by 5 bases, with 12 bases between.